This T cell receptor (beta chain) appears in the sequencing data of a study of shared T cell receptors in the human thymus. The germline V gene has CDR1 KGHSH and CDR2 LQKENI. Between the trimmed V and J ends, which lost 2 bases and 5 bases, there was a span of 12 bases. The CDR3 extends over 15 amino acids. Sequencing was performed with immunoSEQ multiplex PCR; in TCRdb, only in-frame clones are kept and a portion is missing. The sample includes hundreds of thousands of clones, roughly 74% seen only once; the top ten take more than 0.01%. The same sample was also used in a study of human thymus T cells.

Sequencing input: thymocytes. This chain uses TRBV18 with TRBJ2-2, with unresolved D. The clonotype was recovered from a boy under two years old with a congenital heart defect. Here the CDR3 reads CASSPEKLTTGELFF. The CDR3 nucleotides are TGTGCCAGCTCACCAGAGAAGCTAACGACCGGGGAGCTGTTTTTT.